The sequence of this T cell receptor beta chain was determined in a study of beta chain features in type 1 diabetes. In the study overall: Healthy donors resembled patients in age, gender and cell yields.

V dropped 10 bases and J dropped 6 bases, with 16 bases sitting between them. This CDR3 has 14 amino acids. Germline V CDR1 and CDR2: SNHLY, FYNNEI. CD4+ naive, central memory, regulatory and stem cell-like memory subsets were isolated by sorting on CD45RO/CCR7/CD25/CD127/CD95/CD27. Isolated RNA was reverse transcribed in full, so expressed TCRB transcripts were sequenced. Sequenced by immunoSEQ multiplex PCR; TCRdb stores in-frame clones only, minus some. The sample records roughly 500,000 clones, 11% being singletons. The sequence derives from a woman under 30 in good health. Sequencing was carried out using naive CD4+ T cells from blood. This chain links TRBV2 with TRBJ1-6; TRBD1 might be the D (5 bases). CDR3 bases: TGTGCCACCTTGGGGACTCTGGTTAATTCACCCCTCCACTTT. It codes for CATLGTLVNSPLHF.